This entry lists 19 T cell receptor beta chains sequenced from one sample in a study of beta chain features in type 1 diabetes. Reverse transcription of all isolated RNA meant that expressed TCRB transcripts were sequenced. This table comes from immunoSEQ multiplex PCR, and its TCRdb copy is limited to in-frame clones, with some not included. Found here are a few hundred thousand clones, over 9.5% of them singletons; the top ten hold more than 0.015%. The material sequenced was naive CD4+ T cells from blood. The origin of the receptors is a man between 18 and 35 years old in good health.

This clone was recorded a few times. This chain connects TRBV29-1 to TRBJ2-1; D might be TRBD1 (5 bases). This CDR3 is built from 13 residues. Trimming left V 5 bases short and J 15 bases short, with 23 bases between. Germline loops: CDR1 SQVTM, CDR2 ANQGSEA. The CDR3 spells CSVSQAPGLYPFF. CDR3 nucleotide sequence: TGCAGCGTTTCTCAAGCCCCAGGGTTGTATCCGTTCTTC.

The table lists this clone with a few counts. V and J are TRBV20-1 and TRBJ2-1, with D possibly being TRBD1 (5 bases). From germline, CDR1 is DFQATT and CDR2 SNEGSKA (reference sequence). Trimming removed 7 bases at V and 6 bases at J, with 10 bases between. This CDR3 comprises 11 residues. CDR3 protein: CSVRTTNEQFF. The CDR3 DNA follows: TGCAGTGTGAGGACAACCAATGAGCAGTTCTTC.

A few counts support this clone. The V call is TRBV7-9, the J call TRBJ1-5, with 7 bases aligning to TRBD1. The length of the CDR3 is 14 residues. After removal of 6 bases from V and 5 bases from J, the junction contained 7 bases not matched to a gene. The germline V gene has CDR1 SEHNR and CDR2 FQNEAQ (reference sequence). The CDR3 loop reads CASSSRQGDQPQHF. In nucleotides, the CDR3 is TGTGCCAGCAGTTCGCGACAGGGTGATCAGCCCCAGCATTTT.

This clone was seen only a few times. The rearrangement links TRBV25-1 to TRBJ2-2; possible D gene TRBD2, 7 bases. The germline V gene has CDR1 MGHDK and CDR2 SYGVNS. V lost 1 base and J lost 4, with 13 bases in between. The CDR3 is 16 amino acids. The CDR3 DNA reads TGTGCCAGCAGTGAATGGGGAGGGGGGATCACCGGGGAGCTGTTTTTT. Residues: CASSEWGGGITGELFF.

This clone showed up just a few times. The chain links TRBV30 to TRBJ1-1; D gene ambiguous. V dropped 6 bases and J dropped 1 base, with 12 bases sitting between them. The germline V gene has CDR1 GTSNPN and CDR2 SVGIG (reference sequence). The CDR3 loop spans 13 amino acids. This CDR3 is CACRERRNTEAFF. The CDR3 nucleotides read TGTGCCTGTAGAGAGCGAAGGAACACTGAAGCTTTCTTT.

The CDR3 protein is CAWSATRAGVSPLHF. DNA for the CDR3: TGTGCCTGGAGTGCGACCCGGGCAGGGGTCTCACCCCTCCACTTT. The V and J genes are TRBV30 and TRBJ1-6; D possibly corresponds to TRBD1 (6 bases). V was trimmed by 1 base and J by 10 bases, leaving 17 bases between them. Germline values: CDR1 GTSNPN, CDR2 SVGIG (reference sequence). This CDR3 spans 15 amino acids. The variable domain in full, with the rest retrieved from reference TRBV30 and TRBJ1-6, is SQTIHQWPATLVQPVGSPLSLECTVEGTSNPNLYWYRQAAGRGLQLLFYSVGIGQISSEVPQNLSASRPQDRQFILSSKKLLLSDSGFYLCAWSATRAGVSPLHFGNGTRLTVT.

This clone was detected many times. The chain is built from TRBV7-9 and TRBJ2-5; D not certain. Germline-derived CDR1 and CDR2 are SEHNR and FQNEAQ (reference sequence). Trimming took off 5 bases at V and 2 bases at J, with 3 bases between the two ends. The CDR3 consists of 11 residues. CDR3 in amino acids: CASSPQETQYF. The CDR3 DNA sequence: TGTGCCAGCAGCCCGCAAGAGACCCAGTACTTC.

The V and J genes are TRBV30 and TRBJ2-5, with a possible D match to TRBD1 (6 bases). V lost 4 bases to trimming and J lost 5 bases, with 20 bases between them. Looked up from germline, CDR1 is GTSNPN and CDR2 is SVGIG (reference sequence). The length of the CDR3 is 15 residues. CDR3 in amino acids: CAWTPGQGWRETQYF. In nucleotides, the CDR3 is TGTGCCTGGACCCCGGGCCAGGGGTGGAGGGAGACCCAGTACTTC.

The chain employs TRBV2 and TRBJ1-6; TRBD1 agrees at 9 bases. Germline V gene sequence: CDR1 SNHLY, CDR2 FYNNEI. This CDR3 is 17 amino acids long. Trimming at V came to 4 bases and at J to 10 bases, leaving 14 bases not matched to a gene. The CDR3 nucleotides read TGTGCCAGCAGTGCCGGGGGATCGACAGGGGGGATATCACCCCTCCACTTT. It codes for CASSAGGSTGGISPLHF.

This clone was picked up a small number of times. This chain uses TRBV19 with TRBJ2-3; tentative D call: TRBD2 (6 bases). The CDR3 has 17 amino acids. With 3 bases removed from V and 2 bases from J, the gap between germline ends came to 18 bases. Germline V lookup: CDR1 LNHDA, CDR2 SQIVND (reference sequence). The DNA for the CDR3 is TGTGCCAGTAGTATGAGTGGAGGGGCAATCAACACAGATACGCAGTATTTT. It yields the protein CASSMSGGAINTDTQYF.

This clone was counted between two and nine times. V is TRBV7-3 and J is TRBJ2-1; 9 bases are a match to TRBD2. Germline V gives CDR1 SGHTA, CDR2 FQGTGA. The CDR3 has 15 residues. With V trimmed by 0 bases and J by 5 bases, 2 bases remained unmatched. The CDR3 loop is CASSLTSSGNNEQFF. In DNA form, the CDR3 reads TGTGCCAGCAGCTTAACATCTAGCGGGAACAATGAGCAGTTCTTC.

The chain employs TRBV5-4 and TRBJ2-3, with 7 positions matching TRBD2. J gave up 1 base and V 3 bases, and 14 bases lay outside the gene matches. Looked up from germline, CDR1 is SGHNT and CDR2 is YYREEE (reference sequence). CDR3 length equals 18 residues. DNA for the CDR3: TGTGCCAGCAGCTCCGGGGCCGGGGGGACGACAGGCACAGATACGCAGTATTTT. As protein: CASSSGAGGTTGTDTQYF. Filled out from reference TRBV5-4 and TRBJ2-3, the complete variable domain reads ETGVTQSPTHLIKTRGQQVTLRCSSQSGHNTVSWYQQALGQGPQFIFQYYREEENGRGNFPPRFSGLQFPNYSSELNVNALELDDSALYLCASSSGAGGTTGTDTQYFGPGTRLTVL.

In this sample, this clone turned up a few times. V is TRBV15 and J is TRBJ2-3; TRBD1 matches at 8 bases. The length of the CDR3 is 14 residues. CDR1 is LNHNV and CDR2 is YYDKDF in the germline V gene (reference sequence). The V segment lost 3 bases and the J segment 4 bases; nucleotides outside the gene matches: 3. The CDR3: CATSRRTGPDTQYF. The CDR3 DNA is TGTGCCACCAGCAGGCGGACAGGGCCAGATACGCAGTATTTT.

This clone was counted a few times. This sequence joins TRBV4-1 and TRBJ2-5; D gene uncertain. V dropped 4 bases and J dropped 4 bases, with 4 bases sitting between them. The germline gives CDR1 MGHRA, CDR2 YSYEKL. This CDR3 is 11 amino acids long. CDR3 DNA: TGCGCCAGCAGCCTGCGAGAGACCCAGTACTTC. It codes for CASSLRETQYF.

This chain joins TRBV18 and TRBJ2-7, with 9 bases identical to TRBD1. V lost 4 bases and J lost 3; bases outside the gene matches: 4. This CDR3 contains 14 residues. CDR1 and CDR2 (germline): KGHSH, LQKENI. The CDR3 DNA is TGTGCCAGCTCACGGGCGGGACAGGGCTACGAGCAGTACTTC. It is translated as CASSRAGQGYEQYF.

In this sample, this clone turned up many times. The CDR3 sequence is CASSFRTSNEQFF. The CDR3, as DNA: TGTGCCAGCAGCTTCAGGACTTCCAATGAGCAGTTCTTC. J is TRBJ2-1 and V is TRBV7-9, with D perhaps TRBD2 (5 bases). The CDR3 runs to 13 residues. Trimming pared 3 bases from V and 6 bases from J, leaving 9 bases between. The V gene's germline CDR1 is SEHNR and CDR2 FQNEAQ (reference sequence).

This clone was seen only a few times. This chain uses TRBV1 with TRBJ2-1; TRBD2 is the table's D call and was not checked against the DNA. TRBV1 is a recognized pseudogene. This CDR3 is 19 amino acids long. Here the CDR3 reads CTSSQGRPNLAGNYNEQFF. CDR3 sequence (DNA): TGCACCAGCAGCCAAGGTCGCCCGAATCTAGCGGGGAATTACAATGAGCAGTTCTTC.

V and J are TRBV5-4 and TRBJ2-5; the D gene is possibly TRBD1 (6 bases). V was shortened by 3 bases and J by 3 bases, with 12 bases between the two germline ends. Germline V lookup: CDR1 SGHNT, CDR2 YYREEE (reference sequence). There are 14 residues in the CDR3. The CDR3 bases are TGTGCCAGCAGCTCAACAGGGTCCAAAGAGACCCAGTACTTC. It is translated as CASSSTGSKETQYF.

This clone was seen a handful of times. A junction boundary mismatches the germline segment, possibly from a read error. The gene calls are TRBV7-7 and TRBJ2-3; 10 nucleotides agree with TRBD2. CDR1 is SSHAT, CDR2 FNYEAQ, per germline (reference sequence). The CDR3 totals 15 residues. CDR3: CASSLGLAFTDTQYF. CDR3 sequence (DNA): TGTGCTAGCAGCTTGGGACTAGCGTTCACAGATACGCAGTATTTT.